Only one count was recorded for the clone carrying this T cell receptor (beta chain). The CDR3 contains 19 residues. V dropped 2 bases and J dropped 0 bases, with 21 bases sitting between them. The V gene's germline CDR1 is MNHEY and CDR2 SMNVEV (reference sequence). The sample comes from a study of shared clonotypes between healthy human individuals. The quantity of DNA used in unsorted PBMC replicate PCRs was around 0.3 ug, corresponding to 30,000 or so T cell genomes. Assay: immunoSEQ multiplex PCR; the TCRdb copy retains only in-frame clones and omits some. The repertoire includes 450,000 to 600,000 clones, less than 85% of them detected once, and 10% to 15% sits in the top ten.

The sequence was collected from a woman between 40 and 50 years old in good health. Some clones in this sample may be carry-over from other donors' samples. Sequences were obtained from PBMCs. The rearrangement uses TRBV27 and TRBJ2-3, with D perhaps matching TRBD2 (6 bases). The CDR3 sequence is CASSLATGRGLRSTDTQYF. The DNA for the CDR3 is TGTGCCAGCAGTTTAGCAACAGGACGGGGACTGAGGAGCACAGATACGCAGTATTTT.